These 18 T cell receptor beta chains were sequenced from one sample in a study of blood T cell repertoires in COVID-19. Clones were read by immunoSEQ multiplex PCR, and TCRdb kept only the in-frame ones, dropping some. Here the sample spans around 180,000 clones, 80% to 90% being singletons. Sequenced material: peripheral blood. These receptor sequences come from a man in his 70s with active or convalescent COVID-19.

The CDR3 is CASTRGGTTNEKLFF. The CDR3 DNA follows: TGTGCCAGCACCCGAGGGGGAACAACTAATGAAAAACTGTTTTTT. The J gene is TRBJ1-4, the V gene TRBV2, with D possibly TRBD1 on 6 matching bases. V was shortened by 7 bases and J by 0 bases, with 12 bases between the two germline ends. Germline assignment: CDR1 SNHLY and CDR2 FYNNEI. The CDR3 is 15 residues long.

The sample holds a few counts of this clone. The chain couples TRBV18 to TRBJ2-5; D perhaps matches TRBD1 (6 bases). V was trimmed by 4 bases and J by 3 bases, leaving 12 bases between them. The CDR3 loop spans 14 amino acids. Germline-derived CDR1 and CDR2 are KGHSH and LQKENI. Written as DNA, the CDR3 is TGTGCCAGCTCACGAGGGAGACAGGAAGAGACCCAGTACTTC. Its translation: CASSRGRQEETQYF.

The chain is built from TRBV19 and TRBJ1-2, with D perhaps matching TRBD1 (5 bases). Germline V CDR1 and CDR2: LNHDA, SQIVND (reference sequence). This CDR3 is 13 amino acids long. With 7 bases removed from V and 0 bases from J, the gap between germline ends came to 9 bases. The CDR3 sequence is CASKGQTNYGYTF. CDR3 DNA sequence: TGTGCCAGTAAGGGGCAGACTAACTATGGCTACACCTTC.

The chain employs TRBV7-6 and TRBJ2-7, with a weak D call TRBD1 (7 bases). This CDR3 has 16 amino acids. V lost 10 bases and J lost 7, with 29 bases in between. Germline V gene sequence: CDR1 SGHVS, CDR2 FNYEAQ. The CDR3 DNA follows: TGTGCCACCGAGAGAACCGGGACAGCCCGAGGGGGGGAGCAGTACTTC. Residues: CATERTGTARGGEQYF.

The V call is TRBV6-2 or TRBV6-3, the J call TRBJ2-7, with a weak D call TRBD2 (6 bases). The V gene's germline CDR1 is MNHEY and CDR2 SVGEGT. The CDR3 runs 17 residues. V was trimmed by 2 bases and J by 2 bases, leaving 19 bases between them. The CDR3 region has the DNA TGTGCCAGCAGTTACGGGGGGTTCGTTAGGGCAACCTACGAGCAGTACTTC. This gives the protein CASSYGGFVRATYEQYF.

The gene calls are TRBV5-1 and TRBJ1-6; D uncertain. Germline V gene data show CDR1 as SGHRS and CDR2 as YFSETQ. Between the trimmed V and J ends, which lost 3 bases and 5 bases, there was a span of 6 bases. CDR3 length equals 13 residues. The CDR3 sequence is CASSWRDNSPLHF. The CDR3 DNA reads TGCGCCAGCAGCTGGAGAGATAATTCACCCCTCCACTTT. Using reference TRBV5-1 and TRBJ1-6 for the parts outside the CDR3, the full variable domain is KAGVTQTPRYLIKTRGQQVTLSCSPISGHRSVSWYQQTPGQGLQFLFEYFSETQRNKGNFPGRFSGRQFSNSRSEMNVSTLELGDSALYLCASSWRDNSPLHFGNGTRLTVT.

This clone showed up many times. The gene calls are TRBV3-1 (or the pseudogene TRBV3-2) and TRBJ2-7; 8 positions match TRBD2. The CDR3 is 18 amino acids. Germline trimming cut 0 bases from V and 7 bases from J; bases unmatched to any gene: 17. Germline values: CDR1 LGHDT, CDR2 YNNKEL (reference sequence). The CDR3 region is CASSQEGSGSWTPWEQYF. Here the CDR3 DNA reads TGTGCCAGCAGCCAAGAAGGAAGCGGGAGTTGGACTCCGTGGGAGCAGTACTTC.

This chain joins TRBV7-9 and TRBJ1-6; perhaps TRBD1 as D (6 bases). V lost 7 bases and J 9 bases, leaving 16 bases between the germline ends. CDR1 is SEHNR, CDR2 FQNEAQ, per germline (reference sequence). CDR3 length: 14 amino acids. This CDR3 reads CASTPDNRVSPLHF. CDR3 DNA sequence: TGTGCCAGCACCCCGGACAACAGGGTTTCACCCCTCCACTTT.

The chain combines TRBV6-5 with TRBJ1-2, with 8 positions matching TRBD1. Germline CDR1 and CDR2: MNHEY and SVGAGI. The J segment lost 5 bases and the V segment lost 7 bases, leaving 6 bases of the junction unmatched. This CDR3 has 13 amino acids. CDR3 amino acids: CASIQGARYGYTF. The CDR3 nucleotides read TGTGCCAGCATTCAGGGGGCAAGGTATGGCTACACCTTC.

The chain has TRBV3-1 (or the pseudogene TRBV3-2) and TRBJ2-3, with 10 bases matching TRBD2. This CDR3 is built from 16 residues. V lost 4 bases, J lost 0 bases, and 4 bases stayed unmatched. Germline lookup yields CDR1 LGHDT and CDR2 YNNKEL (reference sequence). CDR3 nucleotides: TGTGCCAGCAGCCTGGGACTAGCGATGAGCACAGATACGCAGTATTTT. This translates into CASSLGLAMSTDTQYF.

This clone appeared once. Additional DNA sequences in this sample encode the identical CDR3. V and J are TRBV19 and TRBJ1-5; 7 positions agree with TRBD1. The CDR3 is 14 amino acids. The V gene's germline CDR1 is LNHDA and CDR2 SQIVND (reference sequence). The J segment lost 4 bases and the V segment lost 3 bases, leaving 3 bases of the junction unmatched. This chain's CDR3 is CASSIRQGNQPQHF. Here the CDR3 DNA reads TGTGCCAGTAGTATCCGACAGGGTAATCAGCCCCAGCATTTT.

The chain recombines TRBV2 with TRBJ1-4; TRBD1 is a possible D gene (6 bases). Trimming removed 1 base at V and 1 base at J, with 13 bases between. The CDR3 length is 17 residues. Germline CDR1 SNHLY, CDR2 FYNNEI. The chain's CDR3 is CASSEGGRGETNEKLFF. CDR3 sequence (DNA): TGTGCCAGCAGTGAAGGCGGCAGGGGAGAAACTAATGAAAAACTGTTTTTT.

The CDR3 region is CASSLLAKNIQYF. As DNA, the CDR3 is TGTGCCAGCAGTCTCCTAGCCAAAAACATTCAGTACTTC. The chain joins TRBV28 to TRBJ2-4; D is unresolved. Germline assignment: CDR1 MDHEN and CDR2 SYDVKM. The ends were cut back, 5 bases at V and 0 bases at J, with 5 bases in the middle. The CDR3 loop spans 13 amino acids.

The chain recombines TRBV14 with TRBJ2-3; a weak D match, TRBD2 (6 bases). The germline CDR1 and CDR2 sequences are SGHDN and FVKESK. CDR3 length equals 13 residues. Trimming took off 6 bases at V and 8 bases at J, with 15 bases between the two ends. This CDR3 reads CASSHFGGGTQYF. Here the CDR3 DNA reads TGTGCCAGCAGTCATTTCGGGGGTGGTACGCAGTATTTT.

J is TRBJ2-1 and V is TRBV2; D ambiguous. The CDR3 sequence is 12 residues long. V was clipped by 8 bases and J by 8 bases, with 13 bases between them. The germline CDR1 and CDR2 sequences are SNHLY and FYNNEI. This CDR3 is CASAGEVYEQFF. As DNA, the CDR3 is TGTGCCAGCGCTGGCGAGGTGTATGAGCAGTTCTTC.

The rearrangement uses TRBV3-1 (or the pseudogene TRBV3-2) and TRBJ2-7, with a tentative D call TRBD2 (6 bases). The germline CDR1 and CDR2 sequences are LGHDT and YNNKEL (reference sequence). V shed 4 bases and J shed 9 bases, with 13 bases lying between them. CDR3 length: 12 residues. The CDR3 DNA sequence: TGTGCCAGCAGCCGTGGGACTCTCGCGCAGTACTTC. Amino acids: CASSRGTLAQYF.

The V gene is TRBV7-2, the J gene TRBJ1-2; 8 positions match TRBD1. The CDR3 extends over 16 amino acids. The V gene's germline CDR1 is SGHTA and CDR2 FQGNSA. With 5 bases clipped from V and 4 bases from J, the junction kept 12 bases outside the gene matches. CDR3 nucleotide sequence: TGTGCCAGCAGCGGCCACGAGGACAGGGCTAGCTATGGCTACACCTTC. Amino acids: CASSGHEDRASYGYTF. Filled out from reference TRBV7-2 and TRBJ1-2, the complete variable domain reads GAGVSQSPSNKVTEKGKDVELRCDPISGHTALYWYRQSLGQGLEFLIYFQGNSAPDKSGLPSDRFSAERTGGSVSTLTIQRTQQEDSAVYLCASSGHEDRASYGYTFGSGTRLTVV.

V usage is TRBV12-5 and J usage is TRBJ1-1; the match to TRBD1 covers 12 bases. The CDR3 is 15 amino acids. From germline, CDR1 is LGHNT and CDR2 FRNRAP. Trimming removed 6 bases from V and 1 base from J; junction bases left unmatched: 3. The CDR3 DNA is TGTGCTAGTGGGGGACAGGGGGCATGGAACACTGAAGCTTTCTTT. This translates into CASGGQGAWNTEAFF.